These T cell receptor beta chains were read from a single sample in a study of T-cell reconstitution after alpha-beta-depleted transplantation in children. TCRdb used MiXCR to reprocess the PCR reads, holding one entry per CDR3 protein. Of almost 250,000 distinct CDR3 sequences listed, about a quarter are singletons. The sequenced sample was PBMCs, obtained before TCRalphabeta/CD19-depleted stem cell transplant. The source of these receptors is a girl between 2 and 10 years old with Fanconi anemia, due to receive a stem cell transplant. Both conserved end residues are part of each CDR3. The D gene is left open where the match is weak. Expanded clones are given a class, and other clones once, few, many or no size at all.

clone size	V gene	J gene	D gene	CDR3 protein	CDR3 DNA
many	TRBV12-3/TRBV12-4	TRBJ2-7	TRBD1	CASRTRDRVEQYF	TGTGCCAGCAGAACCCGGGACAGGGTCGAGCAGTACTTC
many	TRBV12-3/TRBV12-4	TRBJ2-1	TRBD1	CASSFWDRVDEQFF	TGTGCCAGCAGTTTTTGGGACAGGGTCGATGAGCAGTTCTTC
many	TRBV29-1	TRBJ2-5	.	CSVLGDYRTETQYF	TGCAGCGTCCTAGGGGATTACAGGACGGAGACCCAGTACTTC
.	TRBV6-5	TRBJ2-7	.	CASSYWDGVYEQYF	TGTGCCAGCAGTTATTGGGACGGCGTCTACGAGCAGTACTTC
many	TRBV7-2	TRBJ2-1	.	CASSSQGGSSYNEQFF	TGTGCCAGCAGCTCGCAGGGGGGCAGCTCCTACAATGAGCAGTTCTTC
many	TRBV12-3/TRBV12-4	TRBJ1-4	.	CASSLSDGTPSEKLFF	TGTGCCAGCAGTTTGAGTGATGGGACACCTTCCGAAAAACTGTTTTTT
.	TRBV6-2/TRBV6-3	TRBJ2-1	.	CASSYARNEQFF	TGTGCCAGCAGTTACGCGAGGAATGAGCAGTTCTTC
.	TRBV9	TRBJ2-5	.	CASSVGRGWFPETQYF	TGTGCCAGCAGCGTAGGTCGGGGGTGGTTCCCAGAGACCCAGTACTTC
few	TRBV29-1	TRBJ2-7	.	CSVYITIEGEQYF	TGCAGCGTTTACATTACCATTGAAGGGGAGCAGTACTTC
many	TRBV4-2	TRBJ2-7	TRBD2	CASSQVVGRSYEQYF	TGTGCCAGCAGCCAAGTAGTCGGGAGGAGCTACGAGCAGTACTTC
.	TRBV7-9	TRBJ2-6	.	CATPDRSGANVLTF	TGTGCCACTCCCGACAGGTCTGGGGCCAACGTCCTGACTTTC
many	TRBV4-1	TRBJ2-2	TRBD2	CASSQGPSLAGAHTGELFF	TGCGCCAGCAGCCAAGGGCCCTCACTAGCGGGAGCCCACACCGGGGAGCTGTTTTTT
many	TRBV12-3/TRBV12-4	TRBJ2-5	TRBD2	CASSPRGGQETQYF	TGTGCCAGCAGTCCTCGGGGGGGCCAAGAGACCCAGTACTTC
once	TRBV29-1	TRBJ2-5	.	CSVAGAGETQYF	TGCAGCGTTGCCGGGGCCGGAGAGACCCAGTACTTC
many	TRBV29-1	TRBJ1-4	.	CSVEAGPNEKLFF	TGCAGCGTTGAGGCAGGGCCAAATGAAAAACTGTTTTTT
few	TRBV20-1	TRBJ2-5	.	CSARDLRSGQETQYF	TGCAGTGCTAGAGATCTCAGGTCTGGCCAAGAGACCCAGTACTTC
once	TRBV6-5	TRBJ2-1	.	CASSYYPAGSSYNEQFF	TGTGCCAGCAGTTACTACCCAGCGGGCAGCTCCTACAATGAGCAGTTCTTC
.	TRBV30	TRBJ2-4	.	CAWSVPGNIQYF	TGTGCCTGGAGTGTACCCGGAAACATTCAGTACTTC
few	TRBV5-1	TRBJ2-1	TRBD1	CASSPDRAVYNEQFF	TGCGCCAGCAGCCCCGACAGGGCAGTCTACAATGAGCAGTTCTTC
many	TRBV29-1	TRBJ2-2	TRBD2	CSVATSGGVGELFF	TGCAGCGTCGCCACTAGCGGGGGGGTTGGGGAGCTGTTTTTT